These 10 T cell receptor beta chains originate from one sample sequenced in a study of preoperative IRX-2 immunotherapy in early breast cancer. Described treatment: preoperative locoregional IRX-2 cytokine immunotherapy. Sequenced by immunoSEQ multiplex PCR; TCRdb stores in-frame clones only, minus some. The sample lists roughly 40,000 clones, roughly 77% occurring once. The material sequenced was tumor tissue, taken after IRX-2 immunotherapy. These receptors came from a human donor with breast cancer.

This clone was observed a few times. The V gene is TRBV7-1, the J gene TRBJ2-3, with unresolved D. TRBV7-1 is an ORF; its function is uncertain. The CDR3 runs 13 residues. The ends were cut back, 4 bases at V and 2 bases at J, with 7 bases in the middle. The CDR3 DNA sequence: TGTGCCAGCAGCTTAGCCGTCACAGATACGCAGTATTTT. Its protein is CASSLAVTDTQYF.

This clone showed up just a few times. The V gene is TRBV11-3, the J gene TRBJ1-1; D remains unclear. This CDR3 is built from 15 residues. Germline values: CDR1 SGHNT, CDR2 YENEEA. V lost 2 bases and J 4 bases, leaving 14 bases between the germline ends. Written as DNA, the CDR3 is TGTGCCAGCAGCTTAACACCGGGCCGGGCCACTGAAGCTTTCTTT. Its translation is CASSLTPGRATEAFF.

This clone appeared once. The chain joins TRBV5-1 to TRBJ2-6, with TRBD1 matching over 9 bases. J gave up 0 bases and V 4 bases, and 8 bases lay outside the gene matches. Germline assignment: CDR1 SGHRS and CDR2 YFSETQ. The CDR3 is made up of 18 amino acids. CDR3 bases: TGCGCCAGCAGCGGGGGACAGGGTAGAAACTCTGGGGCCAACGTCCTGACTTTC. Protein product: CASSGGQGRNSGANVLTF.

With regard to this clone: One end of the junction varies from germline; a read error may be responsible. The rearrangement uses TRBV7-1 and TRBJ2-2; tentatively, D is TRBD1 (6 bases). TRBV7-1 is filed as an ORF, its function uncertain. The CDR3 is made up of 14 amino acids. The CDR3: CASSLDRSTGKLFF. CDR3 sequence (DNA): TGTGCCAGCAGCTTAGACAGGAGCACCGGGAAGCTGTTTTTT.

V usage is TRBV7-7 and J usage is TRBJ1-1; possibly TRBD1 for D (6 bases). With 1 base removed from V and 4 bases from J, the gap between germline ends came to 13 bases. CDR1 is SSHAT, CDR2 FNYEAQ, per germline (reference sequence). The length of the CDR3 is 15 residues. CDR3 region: CASSLERGARTEAFF. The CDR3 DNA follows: TGTGCCAGCAGCTTAGAGCGGGGGGCGCGCACTGAAGCTTTCTTT. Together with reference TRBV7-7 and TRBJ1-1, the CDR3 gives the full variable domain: GAGVSQSPRYKVTKRGQDVTLRCDPISSHATLYWYQQALGQGPEFLTYFNYEAQPDKSGLPSDRFSAERPEGSISTLTIQRTEQRDSAMYRCASSLERGARTEAFFGQGTRLTVV.

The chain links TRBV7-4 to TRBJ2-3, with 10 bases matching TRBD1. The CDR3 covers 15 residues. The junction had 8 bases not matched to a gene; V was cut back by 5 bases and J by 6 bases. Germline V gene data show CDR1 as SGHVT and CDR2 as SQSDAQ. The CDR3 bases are TGTGCCAGCAGCCCCCGACAGGGGGCGCATGATACGCAGTATTTT. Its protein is CASSPRQGAHDTQYF.

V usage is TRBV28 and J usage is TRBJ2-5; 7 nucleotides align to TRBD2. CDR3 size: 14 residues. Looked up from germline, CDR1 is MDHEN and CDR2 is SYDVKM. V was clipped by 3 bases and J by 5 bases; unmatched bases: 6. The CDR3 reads CASSLRERVETQYF. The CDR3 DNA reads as TGTGCCAGCAGTTTGCGGGAGAGGGTCGAGACCCAGTACTTC.

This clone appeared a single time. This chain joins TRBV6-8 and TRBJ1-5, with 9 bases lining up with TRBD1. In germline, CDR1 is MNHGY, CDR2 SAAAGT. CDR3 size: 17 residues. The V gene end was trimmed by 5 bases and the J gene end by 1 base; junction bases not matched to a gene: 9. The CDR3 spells CASSPGGQGWSNQPQHF. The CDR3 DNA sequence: TGTGCCAGCAGTCCGGGGGGACAGGGATGGAGCAATCAGCCCCAGCATTTT.

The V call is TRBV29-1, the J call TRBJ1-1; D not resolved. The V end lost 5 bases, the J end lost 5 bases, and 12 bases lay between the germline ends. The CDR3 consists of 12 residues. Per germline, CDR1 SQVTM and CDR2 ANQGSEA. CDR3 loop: CSVLRLGTEAFF. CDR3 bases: TGCAGCGTTCTCCGCCTCGGGACTGAAGCTTTCTTT.

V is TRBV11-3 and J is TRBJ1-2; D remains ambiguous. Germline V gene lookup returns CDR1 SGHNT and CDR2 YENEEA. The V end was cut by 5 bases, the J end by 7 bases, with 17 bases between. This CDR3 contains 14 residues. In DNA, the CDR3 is TGTGCCAGCAGCCCCCGCGAGGGCCTCAGTGGCTACACCTTC. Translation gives CASSPREGLSGYTF.